Sequencing of this T cell receptor beta chain was carried out in a study of control samples from healthy donors and cancer patients. TCRdb's table, derived via immunoSEQ multiplex PCR, lists solely in-frame clones and lacks some. The sample has around 120,000 clones, 75% to 90% seen once. The TCR was taken from a woman between 50 and 59 years old with colorectal cancer. Sequencing used PBMCs.

The CDR3 DNA is TGTGCCATCAGTGAGGCGGTAGGGGGGACTAACTATGGCTACACCTTC. Its protein is CAISEAVGGTNYGYTF. The chain has TRBV10-3 and TRBJ1-2, with D perhaps TRBD1 (6 bases). The V gene's germline CDR1 is ENHRY and CDR2 SYGVKD. V shed 2 bases and J shed 0 bases, with 13 bases lying between them. This CDR3 comprises 16 residues.